Listed below are T cell receptor beta chains from one sample, sequenced in a study of shared clonotypes between healthy human individuals. Sequenced by immunoSEQ multiplex PCR; TCRdb stores in-frame clones only, minus some. Of roughly 2.1 million clones detected, 85% to 95% appear once; the ten largest clones hold under 2%. Sequenced material: naive CD8+ T cells from PBMCs. The receptors come from a man between 18 and 35 years old in good health. Some clones in this sample may be carry-over from other donors' samples. CDR3s include the opening cysteine and the closing phenylalanine or tryptophan.

v_gene	j_gene	CDR3aa
TRBV2	TRBJ2-7	CASRADSYEQYF
TRBV29-1	TRBJ1-2	CSVDWQNYGYTF
TRBV29-1	TRBJ2-7	CSVVGGPSYEQYF
TRBV7-8	TRBJ2-2	CASSLGVAGNTGELFF
TRBV7-3	TRBJ2-1	CASSPGLAAYNEQFF
TRBV27	TRBJ2-7	CASSLRGAVNEQYF
TRBV2	TRBJ2-3	CASSESAGAEDTQYF
TRBV4-1	TRBJ1-4	CASSLPGTGTNEKLFF
TRBV11-2	TRBJ1-1	CASSVTESEAFF
TRBV2	TRBJ2-1	CASSESSGGTYNEQFF
TRBV28	TRBJ2-1	CASQRQNYNEQFF
TRBV4-3	TRBJ2-1	CASSLDSRSGPYNEQFF
TRBV7-3	TRBJ2-5	CASSPGRGQGGETQYF
TRBV7-9	TRBJ2-7	CASSLWNRDYEQYF
TRBV6-5	TRBJ1-6	CASSYSGNSPLHF
TRBV19	TRBJ2-7	CASSGTASSYEQYF
TRBV6-5	TRBJ2-7	CASSPGTSVYEQYF
TRBV28	TRBJ2-7	CASSLRGAYEQYF
TRBV7-2	TRBJ2-1	CASSPQGINEQFF
TRBV25-1	TRBJ1-1	CASSESWGAGAFF
TRBV27	TRBJ1-1	CASSLGGPQGPEAFF
TRBV9	TRBJ2-7	CASSVAVGRYEQYF
TRBV9	TRBJ1-2	CASSVGPAQGYTF
TRBV27	TRBJ2-7	CASRAGSTYEQYF
TRBV21-1	TRBJ1-1	CASSQGGDTEAFF
TRBV5-1	TRBJ2-7	CASSLRGPPYEQYF
TRBV19	TRBJ2-6	CASRRTGGRFPYRSGANVLTF
TRBV28	TRBJ2-7	CASSSLTGGDYEQYF
TRBV7-3	TRBJ1-2	CASSLTITGFYGYTF
TRBV19	TRBJ2-7	CASSAGLPTYEQYF
TRBV28	TRBJ2-5	CASSLTGNAFGETQYF
TRBV6-5	TRBJ1-5	CASSQNRGGQPQHF
TRBV27	TRBJ2-7	CASSSGGQYEQYF
TRBV7-9	TRBJ2-1	CASSPGLAYNEQFF
TRBV7-2	TRBJ2-1	CASSLTTSGNEQFF
TRBV27	TRBJ2-1	CASIPGGWEQFF
TRBV27	TRBJ2-7	CASSWGLSYEQYF
TRBV19	TRBJ1-1	CASSWGNTEAFF
TRBV7-9	TRBJ1-2	CASSLAPGLNGYTF
TRBV28	TRBJ2-1	CASRTRLAGEREQFF